Included here is one TCR beta chain sequence, with context. Its antigen remains unknown. UMIs incorporating a 6-nucleotide sample barcode were appended by means of template switching. TCRdb re-called the 5' RACE reads and gives one entry per CDR3 protein, without DNA. This sample's table has about 300,000 distinct CDR3 sequences. Unfractionated whole blood yielded total RNA, and T cells were not sorted. The sample is drawn from a study of monozygotic twins with inflammatory bowel disease. Study outcomes and limitations: Healthy co-twins, by inverse Simpson, had higher TCRbeta diversity than their siblings with IBD.

The sample comprised blood. The clonotype was recovered from a human donor with ulcerative colitis or Crohn's disease, or a healthy co-twin of an affected twin (not recorded which).

Here the CDR3 reads CSARVRATNEKLFF. The rearrangement links TRBV20-1 to TRBJ1-4. The CDR3 spans 14 residues. Germline lookup yields CDR1 DFQATT and CDR2 SNEGSKA (reference sequence).